This T cell receptor beta chain was sequenced in a study of blood T cells in healthy people across ages. Findings and caveats of the study: It was not possible, with unsorted PBMCs, to conclusively compare naive and antigen-experienced cells. Investigators viewed diversity estimates from one million T cells as underestimates, the study reported.

The germline CDR1 and CDR2 sequences are MDHEN and SYDVKM. The CDR3 contains 15 residues. The V and J ends lost 5 bases and 0 bases respectively, with 12 bases between them. Using a J-beta primer mix together with a sample-barcoded 5' primer, a second PCR was run for 7 to 11 cycles. TCRdb called the 5' RACE reads again in MiXCR, with one record for every CDR3 protein. The profile shows over 1,500,000 distinct CDR3 sequences, approximately 39% of them singletons. Regarding this clonotype: Its antigen is unknown.

Sequenced material: blood. The rearrangement links TRBV28 to TRBJ2-3, with no clear D. This TCR was sampled from a human donor in good health. CDR3 sequence (DNA): TGTGCCAGCAGTCAACACGGCACTAGCACAGATACGCAGTATTTT. Translation: CASSQHGTSTDTQYF.